The TCR beta chain described here comes from a study of technical replicates of blood from a handful of donors. The CDR3 covers 18 residues. J was trimmed by 3 bases and V by 5 bases; bases with no gene match: 10. Germline V gene lookup returns CDR1 SGHRS and CDR2 YFSETQ. This table comes from immunoSEQ multiplex PCR, and its TCRdb copy is limited to in-frame clones, with some not included. The data show about 84,000 clones, 93% seen once. Sequencing was performed on T cells isolated from PBMCs. The chain has TRBV5-1 and TRBJ2-1; 14 bases are shared with TRBD2. This TCR was sampled from a human donor in good health. The CDR3: CASRTSGGADSFYNEQFF. The CDR3 DNA is TGCGCCAGCAGGACTAGCGGGGGGGCCGACAGCTTCTACAATGAGCAGTTCTTC.